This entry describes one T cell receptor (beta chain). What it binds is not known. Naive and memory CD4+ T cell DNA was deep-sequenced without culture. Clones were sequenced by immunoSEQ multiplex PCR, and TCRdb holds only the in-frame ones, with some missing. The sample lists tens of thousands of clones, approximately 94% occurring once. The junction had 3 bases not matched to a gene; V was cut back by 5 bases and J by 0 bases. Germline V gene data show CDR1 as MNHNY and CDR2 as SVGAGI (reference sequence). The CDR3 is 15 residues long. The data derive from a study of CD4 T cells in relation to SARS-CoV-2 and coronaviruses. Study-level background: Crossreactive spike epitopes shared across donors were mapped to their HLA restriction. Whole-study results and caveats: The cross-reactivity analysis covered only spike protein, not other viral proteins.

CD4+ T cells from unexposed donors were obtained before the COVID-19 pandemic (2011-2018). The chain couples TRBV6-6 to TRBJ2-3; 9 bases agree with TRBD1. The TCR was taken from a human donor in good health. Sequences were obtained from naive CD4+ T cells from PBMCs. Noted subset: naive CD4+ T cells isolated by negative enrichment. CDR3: CASSGQGISTDTQYF. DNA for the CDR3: TGTGCCAGCAGTGGACAGGGGATAAGCACAGATACGCAGTATTTT.